The T cell receptor (beta chain) under discussion was sequenced for a study of control samples from healthy donors and cancer patients. Assay: immunoSEQ multiplex PCR; the TCRdb copy retains only in-frame clones and omits some. The data show 100,000 or so clones, with roughly four fifths seen just once and about 9.8% held by the top ten. The V and J ends lost 5 bases and 0 bases respectively, with 17 bases between them. The CDR3 covers 16 residues. Germline V lookup: CDR1 LGHNT, CDR2 FRNRAP. The chain has TRBV12-5 and TRBJ2-7; D is possibly TRBD1 (6 bases). The receptor was derived from a woman aged 55-75 years in good health. Sequenced sample: blood. The CDR3 nucleotides are TGTGCTAGTGGTACTGACCCCGGGACACCCTCCTACGAGCAGTACTTC. Translation: CASGTDPGTPSYEQYF.